The 30 T cell receptor beta chains below come from one sample, sequenced in a study of blood T cell repertoires in COVID-19. Data came from immunoSEQ multiplex PCR; TCRdb stores just in-frame clones and leaves some out. In the table there are tens of thousands of clones, 80% to 90% of which are singletons. The sequenced sample was peripheral blood. These TCRs come from an elderly man with acute or convalescent COVID-19.

J is TRBJ1-4 and V is TRBV15, with TRBD1 matching 7 bases. Trimming took 0 bases from V and 6 from J; bases not matched to a gene: 4. CDR1 LNHNV and CDR2 YYDKDF come from the germline V gene (reference sequence). This CDR3 contains 15 residues. CDR3 bases: TGTGCCACCAGCAGAGAGGGAACAGGGGATGAAAAACTGTTTTTT. It specifies CATSREGTGDEKLFF.

With regard to this clone: This sample also contains other DNA sequences that code for the same CDR3. The chain couples TRBV12-3 or TRBV12-4 to TRBJ1-1; no clear D. The V end was cut by 6 bases, the J end by 1 base, with 3 bases between. This CDR3 region has 11 residues. CDR3: CASSRNTEAFF. In nucleotides, the CDR3 is TGTGCCAGCAGCCGGAACACTGAAGCTTTCTTT.

The chain recombines TRBV19 with TRBJ1-1, with a possible D match to TRBD1 (5 bases). This CDR3 is built from 14 residues. V lost 3 bases, J lost 5 bases, and 13 bases lay in between. CDR1 and CDR2 from the germline V gene are LNHDA and SQIVND (reference sequence). The CDR3 is CASSIGGGTTEAFF. The CDR3 DNA is TGTGCCAGTAGTATCGGGGGAGGGACTACTGAAGCTTTCTTT.

This sequence joins TRBV10-3 and TRBJ1-6; 8 nucleotides align to TRBD1. CDR3 length: 16 residues. J was trimmed by 4 bases and V by 0 bases; bases with no gene match: 2. CDR1 is ENHRY and CDR2 is SYGVKD in the germline V gene. The CDR3 region is CAISESGQGYNSPLHF. In nucleotides, the CDR3 is TGTGCCATCAGTGAGTCTGGACAGGGATATAATTCACCCCTCCACTTT.

CDR3 nucleotide sequence: TGTGCCAGCTCAAGGACAGGGGTAGATACGCAGTATTTT. Residues: CASSRTGVDTQYF. V gene TRBV18 combines with J gene TRBJ2-3, with 9 bases matching TRBD1. This CDR3 has 13 residues. Trimming at V came to 5 bases and at J to 5 bases, leaving 2 bases not matched to a gene. Germline V gene data show CDR1 as KGHSH and CDR2 as LQKENI.

CDR3 residues: CASSGTGNQPQHF. The CDR3 DNA is TGTGCCAGCAGCGGGACAGGGAATCAGCCCCAGCATTTT. The chain carries TRBV6-5 and TRBJ1-5, with TRBD1 matching 9 bases. CDR3 size: 13 residues. After removal of 6 bases from V and 4 bases from J, the junction contained 1 base not matched to a gene. Per the germline V gene, CDR1 is MNHEY and CDR2 is SVGAGI.

The chain links TRBV5-6 to TRBJ1-2; D gene ambiguous. The CDR3 totals 13 residues. The germline CDR1 and CDR2 sequences are SGHDT and YYEEEE. With 0 bases removed from V and 7 bases from J, the gap between germline ends came to 10 bases. Here the CDR3 DNA reads TGTGCCAGCAGCTTGGAAGCGGTTGGTGGCTACACCTTC. This translates into CASSLEAVGGYTF. Complete variable domain (other parts from reference TRBV5-6 and TRBJ1-2): DAGVTQSPTHLIKTRGQQVTLRCSPKSGHDTVSWYQQALGQGPQFIFQYYEEEERQRGNFPDRFSGHQFPNYSSELNVNALLLGDSALYLCASSLEAVGGYTFGSGTRLTVV.

V usage is TRBV5-1 and J usage is TRBJ2-5; TRBD1 might be the D (5 bases). The ends were cut back, 0 bases at V and 2 bases at J, with 8 bases in the middle. This CDR3 comprises 14 residues. Germline V gene sequence: CDR1 SGHRS, CDR2 YFSETQ. This CDR3 is CASSLGGQQETQYF. DNA for the CDR3: TGCGCCAGCAGCTTGGGGGGCCAGCAAGAGACCCAGTACTTC.

The chain joins TRBV5-1 to TRBJ1-3; D possibly corresponds to TRBD1 (6 bases). The CDR3 length is 15 residues. The V and J ends lost 1 base and 2 bases respectively, with 10 bases between them. The germline V gene encodes CDR1 SGHRS and CDR2 YFSETQ. The chain's CDR3 is CASSLRAGAGNTIYF. As DNA, the CDR3 is TGCGCCAGCAGCTTGCGGGCAGGGGCTGGAAACACCATATATTTT.

This clone was counted only a few times. This CDR3 reads CAKGLAGGPNQETQYF. The CDR3 bases are TGTGCCAAGGGACTAGCGGGGGGGCCTAACCAAGAGACCCAGTACTTC. The V gene is TRBV2, the J gene TRBJ2-5; TRBD2 matches at 16 bases. V lost 10 bases to trimming and J lost 0 bases; unmatched junction nucleotides: 5. The CDR3 has 16 residues. Per the germline V gene, CDR1 is SNHLY and CDR2 is FYNNEI.

V is TRBV2 and J is TRBJ1-2; D is possibly TRBD1 (5 bases). In germline, CDR1 is SNHLY, CDR2 FYNNEI. The germline V and J ends were trimmed by 3 bases and 4 bases, with 12 bases remaining between them. The CDR3 has 14 residues. The CDR3 DNA follows: TGTGCCAGCAGTGAGGAGGGGTTTGGCTATGGCTACACCTTC. The encoded protein is CASSEEGFGYGYTF.

The rearrangement joins TRBV11-2 to TRBJ2-5; D possibly corresponds to TRBD2 (5 bases). The germline gives CDR1 SGHAT, CDR2 FQNNGV. The CDR3 covers 13 residues. Trimming cost V 3 bases and J 5 bases, with 10 bases left between them. The DNA of the CDR3 is TGTGCCAGCAGCTTTGGCCGGAGGGAGACCCAGTACTTC. This translates into CASSFGRRETQYF.

The J gene is TRBJ2-5, the V gene TRBV9, with D perhaps TRBD2 (7 bases). In germline, CDR1 is SGDLS, CDR2 YYNGEE. The CDR3 covers 13 residues. Trimming removed 4 bases at V and 7 bases at J, with 14 bases between. The CDR3: CASSHSGGGTQYF. Here the CDR3 DNA reads TGTGCCAGCAGCCACTCGGGGGGCGGGACCCAGTACTTC.

The gene calls are TRBV3-1 (or the pseudogene TRBV3-2) and TRBJ2-5; maybe TRBD2 (6 bases). The CDR3 consists of 15 residues. Germline assignment: CDR1 LGHDT and CDR2 YNNKEL (reference sequence). The ends were cut back, 3 bases at V and 9 bases at J, with 20 bases in the middle. The CDR3 is CASSHFGTPQVSQYF. CDR3 bases: TGTGCCAGCAGCCATTTCGGGACTCCTCAGGTGTCCCAGTACTTC.

The chain combines TRBV5-1 with TRBJ2-3, with a tentative D call TRBD2 (5 bases). V lost 0 bases, J lost 3 bases, and 11 bases lay in between. The CDR3 length is 15 residues. Germline V gene lookup returns CDR1 SGHRS and CDR2 YFSETQ. The CDR3 loop is CASSLAGIATDTQYF. The CDR3 DNA sequence: TGCGCCAGCAGCTTGGCCGGGATAGCGACAGATACGCAGTATTTT.

This clone appeared a few times. The rearrangement links TRBV6-5 to TRBJ2-2; 7 bases are a match to TRBD1. Germline CDR1 is MNHEY and CDR2 is SVGAGI. The V segment lost 4 bases and the J segment 4 bases; nucleotides outside the gene matches: 6. This CDR3 contains 15 residues. This chain's CDR3 is CASSWLGQRTGELFF. DNA for the CDR3: TGTGCCAGCAGTTGGCTGGGACAGCGCACCGGGGAGCTGTTTTTT.

Details on this clone: One junction end disagrees with the germline gene, perhaps due to a read error. The chain carries TRBV20-1 and TRBJ1-6; 9 positions match TRBD1. Germline V lookup: CDR1 DFQATT, CDR2 SNEGSKA (reference sequence). CDR3 length: 11 amino acids. The CDR3 bases are TGCAGTGCTAGGGAGCGACAGGGGGACATCTTT. Translation gives CSARERQGDIF.

This rearrangement joins TRBV2 to TRBJ1-6, with D perhaps TRBD1 (5 bases). With 8 bases removed from V and 7 bases from J, the gap between germline ends came to 18 bases. This CDR3 region has 15 residues. The germline CDR1 and CDR2 sequences are SNHLY and FYNNEI. The CDR3 DNA sequence: TGTGCCAGCCTTAGCCGGGGGTATACAAATTCACCCCTCCACTTT. This translates into CASLSRGYTNSPLHF.

This clone was seen more than once but under ten times. The CDR3 DNA sequence: TGTGCCAGCAGTTACCCGGACAGGCTGAGGGGCTACACCTTC. Residues: CASSYPDRLRGYTF. The V gene is TRBV28, the J gene TRBJ1-2, with TRBD1 matching over 7 bases. This CDR3 has 14 amino acids. Trimming at V came to 4 bases and at J to 8 bases, leaving 10 bases not matched to a gene. In germline, CDR1 is MDHEN, CDR2 SYDVKM.

This clone was seen only a few times. V gene TRBV19 combines with J gene TRBJ1-5, with D possibly being TRBD1 (5 bases). This CDR3 contains 14 residues. V shed 3 bases and J shed 5 bases, with 11 bases lying between them. From germline, CDR1 is LNHDA and CDR2 SQIVND (reference sequence). This CDR3 is CASSIGGGDQPQHF. CDR3 bases: TGTGCCAGTAGTATCGGTGGGGGGGATCAGCCCCAGCATTTT.

V gene TRBV5-1 combines with J gene TRBJ1-1; a possible D gene is TRBD1 (6 bases). The CDR3 has 14 amino acids. Germline CDR1 and CDR2: SGHRS and YFSETQ. Trimming pared 2 bases from V and 2 bases from J, leaving 10 bases between. CDR3: CASSFSRGNTEAFF. The CDR3 nucleotides are TGCGCCAGCAGCTTTTCCAGGGGAAACACTGAAGCTTTCTTT.

CDR3 in amino acids: CASSLGQSSGNTIYF. The CDR3 region has the DNA TGCGCCAGCAGCTTAGGACAGTCCTCTGGAAACACCATATATTTT. V and J are TRBV5-1 and TRBJ1-3, with D perhaps matching TRBD1 (6 bases). The CDR3 is made up of 15 amino acids. Germline lookup yields CDR1 SGHRS and CDR2 YFSETQ. The V end lost 2 bases, the J end lost 0 bases, and 9 bases lay between the germline ends.

The chain uses TRBV7-9 and TRBJ2-7, with D possibly matching TRBD1 (6 bases). Germline CDR1 is SEHNR and CDR2 is FQNEAQ (reference sequence). The germline V and J ends were trimmed by 5 bases and 2 bases, with 16 bases remaining between them. This CDR3 has 15 residues. The CDR3 DNA is TGTGCCAGCAGCGCCAAACCCTGGACAGCCTACGAGCAGTACTTC. Amino acids: CASSAKPWTAYEQYF.

This clone appeared a single time. The gene calls are TRBV11-2 and TRBJ2-1, with 10 bases lining up with TRBD2. The CDR3 sequence is 15 residues long. The junction had 10 bases not matched to a gene; V was cut back by 4 bases and J by 10 bases. Germline V CDR1 and CDR2: SGHAT, FQNNGV. This CDR3 reads CASSYSGGLGTEQFF. For the CDR3, the DNA is TGTGCCAGCAGCTATAGCGGGGGGCTGGGCACGGAGCAGTTCTTC.

CDR3 amino acids: CASRTTLSNQPQHF. CDR3 DNA: TGTGCCAGCAGGACGACACTTAGCAATCAGCCCCAGCATTTT. The chain is built from TRBV6-5 and TRBJ1-5; D gene ambiguous. V was pared by 6 bases and J by 0 bases, with 9 bases between. This CDR3 comprises 14 residues. Germline CDR1 and CDR2: MNHEY and SVGAGI.

The chain recombines TRBV7-9 with TRBJ2-5; D might be TRBD2 (6 bases). Germline V lookup: CDR1 SEHNR, CDR2 FQNEAQ (reference sequence). Trimming cost V 8 bases and J 7 bases, with 20 bases left between them. The CDR3 sequence is 14 residues long. The CDR3 protein is CASGGTVLQGTQYF. For the CDR3, the DNA is TGTGCCAGCGGGGGGACGGTTCTCCAGGGGACCCAGTACTTC.

This clone was seen once. The chain has TRBV18 and TRBJ1-3, with unresolved D. Germline V lookup: CDR1 KGHSH, CDR2 LQKENI. This CDR3 contains 16 residues. Trimming took 6 bases from V and 0 from J, leaving 15 bases between them. The CDR3 DNA reads as TGTGCCAGCTCTCTAGGCCCCCATCTCTCTGGAAACACCATATATTTT. It yields the protein CASSLGPHLSGNTIYF.

A note on this clone: Other DNA sequences in this specimen translate into the identical CDR3. This chain uses TRBV7-9 with TRBJ1-1, with 8 positions matching TRBD1. CDR1 is SEHNR, CDR2 FQNEAQ, per germline (reference sequence). The CDR3 length is 14 residues. J gave up 2 bases and V 5 bases, and 4 bases lay outside the gene matches. The CDR3 region is CASSLGQANTEAFF. The DNA for the CDR3 is TGTGCCAGCAGCCTGGGACAGGCCAACACTGAAGCTTTCTTT. The full variable domain, its missing parts supplied by reference TRBV7-9 and TRBJ1-1, is DTGVSQNPRHKITKRGQNVTFRCDPISEHNRLYWYRQTLGQGPEFLTYFQNEAQLEKSRLLSDRFSAERPKGSFSTLEIQRTEQGDSAMYLCASSLGQANTEAFFGQGTRLTVV.

This chain joins TRBV9 and TRBJ1-6; TRBD1 matches at 8 bases. V lost 4 bases and J lost 4; bases outside the gene matches: 4. CDR1 is SGDLS and CDR2 is YYNGEE in the germline V gene. The CDR3 covers 15 residues. CDR3 residues: CASSFRTGYNSPLHF. The CDR3 nucleotides read TGTGCCAGCAGCTTCAGGACAGGGTATAATTCACCCCTCCACTTT.

This chain links TRBV5-6 with TRBJ1-5; D ambiguous. Germline CDR1 is SGHDT and CDR2 is YYEEEE. Trimming took 1 base from V and 3 from J, leaving 8 bases between them. The CDR3 covers 14 residues. CDR3: CASSLRQDNQPQHF. The CDR3 nucleotides read TGTGCCAGCAGCTTGAGGCAGGACAATCAGCCCCAGCATTTT.